Listed below are T cell receptor beta chains from one sample, sequenced in a study of blood T cell repertoires in COVID-19. Clones were read by immunoSEQ multiplex PCR, and TCRdb kept only the in-frame ones, dropping some. The sample includes 180,000 or so clones, around 81% of them seen just once. Sequenced material: peripheral blood. These receptors all stem from a middle-aged woman with COVID-19, enrolled during active disease. Both conserved end residues are part of each CDR3. A D gene is named only where the DNA matches it firmly. Clone size is shown for a subset of rows, as once, few, many or a class of expanded clone.

D	J	V	size	DNA	CDR3
TRBD1	TRBJ2-1	TRBV24-1	.	TGTGCCACCAGTGATTCGTCATTTCGGGGGACAGGGGGTATCTATGAGCAGTTCTTC	CATSDSSFRGTGGIYEQFF
.	TRBJ1-4	TRBV2	once	TGTGCCAGCAGCCTCTCAGGGGCCAGTAATGAAAAACTGTTTTTT	CASSLSGASNEKLFF
TRBD2	TRBJ2-1	TRBV2	.	TGTGCCAGCAGCTCCGGAAGGGGAGCCAGGGATAGCGGGAGGGCTCTGTACAATGAGCAGTTCTTC	CASSSGRGARDSGRALYNEQFF
.	TRBJ1-2	TRBV10-3	.	TGTGCCATCAGTGAGCAGATCACCTACACCTTC	CAISEQITYTF
.	TRBJ2-3	TRBV30	.	TGTGCCTGGAACAAGGTGGATCAGGCAGATACGCAGTATTTT	CAWNKVDQADTQYF
.	TRBJ1-1	TRBV30	.	TGTGCCTGGACCGGACTCACGAACACTGAAGCTTTCTTT	CAWTGLTNTEAFF
.	TRBJ2-7	TRBV28	.	TGTGCCAGCAGTCCAACGGTGGGGGGCTCCTACGAGCAGTACTTC	CASSPTVGGSYEQYF
.	TRBJ1-2	TRBV9	.	TGTGCCAGCAGCGTAGTCGCAGGGACATTGGGTGGCTACACCTTC	CASSVVAGTLGGYTF
.	TRBJ2-1	TRBV29-1	.	TGCAGCGTCCGTAGAGCCTACAATGAGCAGTTCTTC	CSVRRAYNEQFF
TRBD1	TRBJ1-1	TRBV29-1	.	TGCAGCGTTGTGGGAAGCCCCGGGACAGGAAACACTGAAGCTTTCTTT	CSVVGSPGTGNTEAFF
.	TRBJ1-1	TRBV25-1	.	TGTGCCAGCAGTTCCCAGACAGGTCCTATACTTGGAGCTTTCTTT	CASSSQTGPILGAFF
TRBD2	TRBJ2-5	TRBV19	.	TGTGCCAGTAAGGGGTCAGGACTAGGGCAAGAGACCCAGTACTTC	CASKGSGLGQETQYF
TRBD2	TRBJ2-3	TRBV28	few	TGTGCCAGCAGTGGGACTAGCGGGAGCGCTACGCAGTATTTT	CASSGTSGSATQYF
TRBD1	TRBJ1-2	TRBV7-9	few	TGTGCCAGCAGCTCTATCCTGGGACAGGGATATGGCTACACCTTC	CASSSILGQGYGYTF
TRBD1	TRBJ2-1	TRBV19	.	TGTGCCAGTAGTATACTGTTGGGACAGGGTTACAATGAGCAGTTCTTC	CASSILLGQGYNEQFF
TRBD2	TRBJ2-1	TRBV2	.	TGTGCCAGCGTTAGCGGGGGGGCGGAGTTCTTC	CASVSGGAEFF
TRBD1	TRBJ1-2	TRBV4-1	.	TGCGCCAGCAGGCAATGGGGAGGACAGGGCAACTATGGCTACACCTTC	CASRQWGGQGNYGYTF
.	TRBJ1-5	TRBV19	.	TGTGCCAGTAGTATAACAGGGTTCGGCAATCAGCCCCAGCATTTT	CASSITGFGNQPQHF
TRBD1	TRBJ2-6	TRBV6-4	.	TGTGCCAGCAGCCGGGACAGCGTGCCAGGCGCGGTCCTGACTTTC	CASSRDSVPGAVLTF
.	TRBJ2-6	TRBV6-4	.	TGTGCCAGTGCGCGAGGGAGCGGGGCCAACGTCCTGACTTTC	CASARGSGANVLTF
TRBD2	TRBJ2-7	TRBV11-2	.	TGTGCCAGCAGCCAAGCGGGAGTGAACGAGCAGTACTTC	CASSQAGVNEQYF
TRBD1	TRBJ1-4	TRBV29-1	.	TGCAGCGTTAGACAGGGCTGGGATGAAAAACTGTTTTTT	CSVRQGWDEKLFF
TRBD1	TRBJ1-1	TRBV27	.	TGTGCCAGCAGTTTACACGGGACAGGGGAGGGAACTAACACTGAAGCTTTCTTT	CASSLHGTGEGTNTEAFF
.	TRBJ1-1	TRBV30	.	TGTGCCTGGAAGGCAGGGTATGAAGCTTTCTTT	CAWKAGYEAFF
.	TRBJ2-1	TRBV7-3	.	TGTGCCAGCCGCAGGGAGCAGTTCTTC	CASRREQFF
.	TRBJ1-2	TRBV25-1	.	TGTGCCAGCAGTGAATTACGTAGGGGCCGTGGCTACACCTTC	CASSELRRGRGYTF
TRBD2	TRBJ2-1	TRBV11-1	.	TGTGCCAGCAGCCCACCTAGCGGGAGGGACAATGAGCAGTTCTTC	CASSPPSGRDNEQFF
.	TRBJ1-4	TRBV4-2	.	TGTGCCAGCAGCCAAAAACAGGGACCGAGTGAAAAACTGTTTTTT	CASSQKQGPSEKLFF
TRBD1	TRBJ1-2	TRBV3-1/TRBV3-2	.	TGTGCCAGCAGCCAAGATCCCCGGACAGGGTACGGCTACACCTTC	CASSQDPRTGYGYTF
.	TRBJ1-2	TRBV18	.	TGTGCCAGCTCACCAAGGGACAAGGGCTATGGCTACACCTTC	CASSPRDKGYGYTF
.	TRBJ2-1	TRBV7-7	.	TGTGCTAGCAGCTACGCAGGGGAGCATGAGCAGTTCTTC	CASSYAGEHEQFF
TRBD2	TRBJ2-7	TRBV19	.	TGTGCCAGTAGTCCTTCTAGCGGGAGCTACGAGCAGTACTTC	CASSPSSGSYEQYF
TRBD1	TRBJ2-3	TRBV29-1	.	TGCAGCGTTTGGGTCAACAGGGGGCCCCCCGATACGCAGTATTTT	CSVWVNRGPPDTQYF
.	TRBJ2-1	TRBV15	.	TGTGCCACCAGCAGAGGGAGCGAGGGAGGACCCTACAATGAGCAGTTCTTC	CATSRGSEGGPYNEQFF
.	TRBJ2-3	TRBV19	.	TGTGCCAGTAGTATTTCGAGGGCCGGAGATACGCAGTATTTT	CASSISRAGDTQYF
TRBD1	TRBJ2-3	TRBV13	many	TGTGCCAGCAGCTTAAGACAGGGTAGCACAGATACGCAGTATTTT	CASSLRQGSTDTQYF
.	TRBJ2-7	TRBV7-3	.	TGTGCCAGCAGCTTAATAGGAACCGGGGAGCAGTACTTC	CASSLIGTGEQYF
.	TRBJ2-7	TRBV28	.	TGTGCCAGCAGCAAAGGGTGGGGGGGCGACTACGAGCAGTACTTC	CASSKGWGGDYEQYF
.	TRBJ1-1	TRBV19	.	TGTGCCAGTAGCGCCAGTACGCTGAACACTGAAGCTTTCTTT	CASSASTLNTEAFF
TRBD2	TRBJ2-7	TRBV29-1	.	TGCAGCGTTGGGGGCGGGAGGGCCCAACAAGGCTCCTACGAGCAGTACTTC	CSVGGGRAQQGSYEQYF
TRBD1	TRBJ1-6	TRBV9	.	TGTGCCAGCAGCGTAGGTGGAGGGACAGGGGTTTCACCCCTCCACTTT	CASSVGGGTGVSPLHF
TRBD1	TRBJ2-3	TRBV3-1/TRBV3-2	.	TGTGCCAGCAGCCAGATCGGACAGGGAAAAACAGATACGCAGTATTTT	CASSQIGQGKTDTQYF
TRBD1	TRBJ1-2	TRBV27	.	TGTGCCAGCAGTTTATCGCACGGGGACAGGGCTAACTATGGCTACACCTTC	CASSLSHGDRANYGYTF
.	TRBJ2-7	TRBV7-2	.	TGTGCCAGCAGCTTATCTCAGGGGTCCTACGAGCAGTACTTC	CASSLSQGSYEQYF
.	TRBJ2-2	TRBV6-5	.	TGTGCCAGCCACAGTTACACCGGGGAGCTGTTTTTT	CASHSYTGELFF
.	TRBJ2-3	TRBV7-3	.	TGTGCCAGCAGCCATCCGGGTACAAGCACAGATACGCAGTATTTT	CASSHPGTSTDTQYF
.	TRBJ2-7	TRBV20-1	many	TGCAGTGCAACAGAAACCTACGAGCAGTACTTC	CSATETYEQYF
TRBD1	TRBJ1-2	TRBV5-1	.	TGCGCCAGCAGCTTGGCCGTGACAGGGGATGGCTACACCTTC	CASSLAVTGDGYTF
TRBD2	TRBJ2-2	TRBV7-9	.	TGTGCCAGCAGCTTAGCGTCCGTTCTAGCGGGGAGCGGCGGGGAGCTGTTTTTT	CASSLASVLAGSGGELFF
.	TRBJ2-3	TRBV24-1	.	TGTGCCACCAGTGATCGACTCGTTGATACGCAGTATTTT	CATSDRLVDTQYF
TRBD2	TRBJ2-5	TRBV28	.	TGTGCCAGCACCCTGGGGGGGAAATTGGAGACCCAGTACTTC	CASTLGGKLETQYF
.	TRBJ1-4	TRBV6-5	.	TGTGCCAGCAGTTCCCCTGAGGCTGGGGGCGAAAAACTGTTTTTT	CASSSPEAGGEKLFF
.	TRBJ2-1	TRBV20-1	.	TGCAGTGCACGACTGGTTAATGAGCAGTTCTTC	CSARLVNEQFF
.	TRBJ1-3	TRBV30	.	TGTGCCTGGAGTTCAGGCTCCTCTGGAAACACCATATATTTT	CAWSSGSSGNTIYF
TRBD1	TRBJ2-2	TRBV7-9	.	TGTGCCAGCAGCTTCGGGACAGGGGTGGCCGGGGAGCTGTTTTTT	CASSFGTGVAGELFF
TRBD1	TRBJ1-2	TRBV5-6	many	TGTGCCAGCAGCCAGGGGGCGCTTGACTATGGCTACACCTTC	CASSQGALDYGYTF
TRBD2	TRBJ2-2	TRBV9	.	TGTGCCAGCAGCAACCGGTGGACTAGCGAAAACACCGGGGAGCTGTTTTTT	CASSNRWTSENTGELFF